The next 27 T cell receptor beta chains were all read from a single sample in a study of cytomegalovirus exposure and HLA in healthy donors. Researchers ran the PCR with 60 Vbeta and 13 Jbeta primers. TCRdb's table, derived via immunoSEQ multiplex PCR, lists solely in-frame clones and lacks some. This sample yields 150,000 to 200,000 clones, of which over 65% are seen a single time; roughly 7.1% belongs to the top ten. The specimen sequenced was PBMCs. These receptors were taken from a man in his forties or fifties in good health and CMV-seropositive.

This chain uses TRBV19 with TRBJ2-2; tentatively, D is TRBD1 (5 bases). V was shortened by 5 bases and J by 0 bases, with 19 bases between the two germline ends. CDR3 length equals 18 residues. Germline V gene data show CDR1 as LNHDA and CDR2 as SQIVND (reference sequence). The CDR3 loop reads CASSPFLRTTSNTGELFF. CDR3 in DNA: TGTGCCAGTAGTCCCTTCCTCCGGACAACCTCGAACACCGGGGAGCTGTTTTTT.

This clone showed up just a few times. The V call is TRBV10-3, the J call TRBJ2-7, with 8 bases identical to TRBD2. The CDR3 has 13 amino acids. Germline V gene sequence: CDR1 ENHRY, CDR2 SYGVKD. Trimming took 4 bases from V and 7 from J; bases not matched to a gene: 6. CDR3 in DNA: TGTGCCATCAGTGCCCCGGGGGGGGTTGAGCAGTACTTC. Translation gives CAISAPGGVEQYF.

The rearrangement links TRBV11-2 to TRBJ1-2, with D unresolved. Germline-derived CDR1 and CDR2 are SGHAT and FQNNGV. This CDR3 has 15 amino acids. Trimming took off 0 bases at V and 2 bases at J, with 10 bases between the two ends. The CDR3 nucleotides read TGTGCCAGCAGCTTAGATCCGACACAAAACTATGGCTACACCTTC. Protein: CASSLDPTQNYGYTF.

The chain employs TRBV19 and TRBJ2-5; perhaps TRBD1 as D (8 bases). Germline V gene lookup returns CDR1 LNHDA and CDR2 SQIVND (reference sequence). This CDR3 region has 14 residues. Deletions cut 6 bases from V and 6 bases from J, with 17 bases between. This CDR3 is CASSDRGGEQTQYF. CDR3 DNA: TGTGCCAGTAGCGACAGGGGAGGGGAACAGACCCAGTACTTC. The complete variable domain, with remaining parts taken from reference TRBV19 and TRBJ2-5, reads DGGITQSPKYLFRKEGQNVTLSCEQNLNHDAMYWYRQDPGQGLRLIYYSQIVNDFQKGDIAEGYSVSREKKESFPLTVTSAQKNPTAFYLCASSDRGGEQTQYFGPGTRLLVL.

The chain carries TRBV5-1 and TRBJ2-1, with 7 bases fitting TRBD2. Germline-derived CDR1 and CDR2 are SGHRS and YFSETQ. The CDR3 extends over 16 amino acids. The trim removed 1 base at V and 1 base at J, leaving 5 bases unmatched. As DNA, the CDR3 is TGCGCCAGCAGCTTGCAAGCGGGGCTTTCCTACAATGAGCAGTTCTTC. This gives the protein CASSLQAGLSYNEQFF.

This clone came up many times. The chain links TRBV7-8 to TRBJ2-7; 7 nucleotides align to TRBD2. Germline V gene lookup returns CDR1 SGHVS and CDR2 FQNEAQ. CDR3 size: 15 residues. V gave up 1 base and J gave up 2 bases; unmatched junction bases: 5. In DNA, the CDR3 is TGTGCCAGCAGCTTAGTAGAGGGGAGGGCCTACGAGCAGTACTTC. Its translation is CASSLVEGRAYEQYF.

This clone was seen a few times. This sequence joins TRBV7-8 and TRBJ2-5; 9 nucleotides align to TRBD2. Germline V gene sequence: CDR1 SGHVS, CDR2 FQNEAQ. The CDR3 extends over 14 amino acids. J gave up 5 bases and V 5 bases, and 6 bases lay outside the gene matches. The CDR3 region has the DNA TGTGCCAGCAGCCCCTTAGCGGGGGTGGAGACCCAGTACTTC. It is translated as CASSPLAGVETQYF. The entire variable domain, with the rest obtained from reference TRBV7-8 and TRBJ2-5, is as follows: GAGVSQSPRYKVAKRGQDVALRCDPISGHVSLFWYQQALGQGPEFLTYFQNEAQLDKSGLPSDRFFAERPEGSVSTLKIQRTQQEDSAVYLCASSPLAGVETQYFGPGTRLLVL.

The chain joins TRBV7-9 to TRBJ1-1, with a possible D match to TRBD1 (6 bases). The germline V and J ends were trimmed by 4 bases and 8 bases, with 14 bases remaining between them. The CDR3 length is 13 residues. Germline V gene sequence: CDR1 SEHNR, CDR2 FQNEAQ (reference sequence). The CDR3 nucleotides are TGTGCCAGCAGCTGGGATGGGGGCGCGGAAGCTTTCTTT. Translation gives CASSWDGGAEAFF.

This sequence joins TRBV11-2 and TRBJ2-7; no clear D. The CDR3 runs 14 residues. Germline CDR1 SGHAT, CDR2 FQNNGV. Trimming stripped 1 base from V and 2 bases from J, with 9 bases between. The CDR3 protein is CASSLVGTPYEQYF. In nucleotides, the CDR3 is TGTGCCAGCAGCTTAGTGGGCACTCCCTACGAGCAGTACTTC.

In its sample, this clone was seen a few times. The chain joins TRBV4-1 to TRBJ2-7, with TRBD1 matching 7 bases. Trimming cost V 0 bases and J 2 bases; bases outside gene matches: 7. The CDR3 contains 16 residues. The germline gives CDR1 MGHRA, CDR2 YSYEKL. The CDR3 protein is CASSQDGQGVTYEQYF. For the CDR3, the DNA is TGCGCCAGCAGCCAAGATGGCCAGGGGGTGACCTACGAGCAGTACTTC.

The chain uses TRBV12-5 and TRBJ1-2; D gene unclear. The CDR3 runs to 16 residues. Germline V gene data show CDR1 as LGHNT and CDR2 as FRNRAP. Trimming took 0 bases from V and 5 from J, leaving 16 bases between them. The CDR3 DNA reads TGTGCTAGTGGTTTGGTAATTGACACCTCTCCTTATGGCTACACCTTC. Translation: CASGLVIDTSPYGYTF.

The chain is built from TRBV13 and TRBJ1-6; D may be TRBD1 (5 bases). Trimming took 8 bases from V and 8 from J, leaving 22 bases between them. Germline assignment: CDR1 PRHDT and CDR2 FYEKMQ (reference sequence). The CDR3 totals 16 residues. CDR3 nucleotide sequence: TGTGCCAGCCGTGTTACAGTGGGGGGGAAAGATTCACCCCTCCACTTT. Residues: CASRVTVGGKDSPLHF.

DNA of the CDR3: TGTGCCAGCAGTTTGAGGACAGAATCTGGGGCCAACGTCCTGACTTTC. This codes for CASSLRTESGANVLTF. The chain links TRBV7-3 to TRBJ2-6; D is perhaps TRBD1 (6 bases). CDR1 and CDR2 (germline): SGHTA, FQGTGA. The germline V and J ends were trimmed by 6 bases and 1 base, with 13 bases remaining between them. The CDR3 is made up of 16 amino acids.

This clone was observed once. The chain combines TRBV7-2 with TRBJ1-6; possible D gene TRBD1, 6 bases. V lost 3 bases, J lost 7 bases, and 13 bases lay in between. The CDR3 length is 15 residues. Germline V CDR1 and CDR2: SGHTA, FQGNSA. The CDR3 here is CASSLNRAQNSPLHF. The CDR3 region has the DNA TGTGCCAGCAGCTTGAACAGGGCCCAGAATTCACCCCTCCACTTT. Drawing the rest from reference TRBV7-2 and TRBJ1-6, the complete variable domain is GAGVSQSPSNKVTEKGKDVELRCDPISGHTALYWYRQSLGQGLEFLIYFQGNSAPDKSGLPSDRFSAERTGGSVSTLTIQRTQQEDSAVYLCASSLNRAQNSPLHFGNGTRLTVT.

This rearrangement joins TRBV11-1 to TRBJ1-6; 8 bases match TRBD1. This CDR3 has 15 residues. Germline CDR1 and CDR2: SGHAT and FQDESV (reference sequence). The V gene end was trimmed by 5 bases and the J gene end by 7 bases; junction bases not matched to a gene: 7. The CDR3 DNA reads as TGTGCCAGCAGCCCCAGGGGGCTGCTAAATTCACCCCTCCACTTT. This encodes CASSPRGLLNSPLHF.

CDR3: CSVGTGIYEQYF. The CDR3 DNA reads as TGCAGCGTTGGGACAGGGATCTACGAGCAGTACTTC. The V gene is TRBV29-1, the J gene TRBJ2-7, with 8 bases aligning to TRBD1. The CDR3 totals 12 residues. V lost 4 bases to trimming and J lost 3 bases; unmatched junction nucleotides: 2. Per germline, CDR1 SQVTM and CDR2 ANQGSEA.

In its sample, this clone was seen a few times. The genes are TRBV5-4 and TRBJ2-2, with D possibly TRBD1 on 7 matching bases. CDR3 length: 16 residues. Germline V gives CDR1 SGHNT, CDR2 YYREEE (reference sequence). V was clipped by 0 bases and J by 6 bases, with 15 bases between them. The CDR3 sequence: CASSLVGARGAGELFF. The CDR3 DNA reads TGTGCCAGCAGCTTGGTTGGGGCCAGGGGGGCCGGGGAGCTGTTTTTT.

The chain couples TRBV19 to TRBJ2-3; possibly TRBD2 for D (6 bases). The CDR3 contains 15 residues. Germline V gene lookup returns CDR1 LNHDA and CDR2 SQIVND (reference sequence). V shed 3 bases and J shed 3 bases, with 13 bases lying between them. The CDR3 nucleotides are TGTGCCAGTAGTATCATCGGGGGAACGACAGATACGCAGTATTTT. It is translated as CASSIIGGTTDTQYF. The complete variable domain, with remaining parts taken from reference TRBV19 and TRBJ2-3, reads DGGITQSPKYLFRKEGQNVTLSCEQNLNHDAMYWYRQDPGQGLRLIYYSQIVNDFQKGDIAEGYSVSREKKESFPLTVTSAQKNPTAFYLCASSIIGGTTDTQYFGPGTRLTVL.

The chain recombines TRBV5-1 with TRBJ2-5, with 9 bases matching TRBD2. The closer fit of TRBJ2-7 to the DNA end suggests the J call may be wrong. The CDR3 consists of 15 residues. Germline V lookup: CDR1 SGHRS, CDR2 YFSETQ. The CDR3 DNA follows: TGCGCCAGCAGCTTGGTTGCGGGGGGGCTGTACGAGCAGTACTTC. Its translation is CASSLVAGGLYEQYF.

J is TRBJ2-3 and V is TRBV6-4, with TRBD2 matching 13 bases. Germline CDR1 and CDR2: MRHNA and SNTAGT. Trimming took 3 bases from V and 4 from J; bases not matched to a gene: 1. This CDR3 is built from 15 residues. Here the CDR3 reads CASSEGLAGPDTQYF. CDR3 coding DNA: TGTGCCAGCAGTGAGGGACTAGCGGGGCCAGATACGCAGTATTTT.

The chain recombines TRBV5-4 with TRBJ1-2; no definite D call. This CDR3 is built from 11 residues. CDR1 and CDR2 (germline): SGHNT, YYREEE (reference sequence). V was trimmed by 3 bases and J by 8 bases, leaving 8 bases between them. CDR3 in DNA: TGTGCCAGCAGCTCATTCGAGGGCTACACCTTC. Amino acids: CASSSFEGYTF. Full variable domain (remainder filled in from reference TRBV5-4 and TRBJ1-2): ETGVTQSPTHLIKTRGQQVTLRCSSQSGHNTVSWYQQALGQGPQFIFQYYREEENGRGNFPPRFSGLQFPNYSSELNVNALELDDSALYLCASSSFEGYTFGSGTRLTVV.

The sample holds a few counts of this clone. The rearrangement links TRBV6-6 to TRBJ2-4; 9 bases match TRBD1. The ends lost 5 bases at V and 5 bases at J; junction bases unmatched: 7. CDR3 length equals 15 residues. The germline gives CDR1 MNHNY, CDR2 SVGAGI (reference sequence). As DNA, the CDR3 is TGTGCCAGCAGTGCCACAGGGGGCCTCGAAAACATTCAGTACTTC. Its translation is CASSATGGLENIQYF.

The rearrangement links TRBV19 to TRBJ2-5; 11 bases are a match to TRBD1. The CDR3 spans 15 residues. V gave up 4 bases and J gave up 7 bases; unmatched junction bases: 8. The germline gives CDR1 LNHDA, CDR2 SQIVND (reference sequence). CDR3 protein: CASSRWTGGERTQYF. CDR3 coding DNA: TGTGCCAGTAGTAGGTGGACAGGGGGCGAGAGGACCCAGTACTTC.

The chain is built from TRBV7-8 and TRBJ2-7; 11 positions match TRBD1. Germline values: CDR1 SGHVS, CDR2 FQNEAQ. V lost 5 bases and J lost 5; bases outside the gene matches: 5. This CDR3 is built from 14 residues. CDR3 bases: TGTGCCAGCAGCCGCCGGGACAGGGGGAACGAGCAGTACTTC. Protein sequence: CASSRRDRGNEQYF.

The chain links TRBV19 to TRBJ2-3; D perhaps matches TRBD1 (5 bases). Germline assignment: CDR1 LNHDA and CDR2 SQIVND (reference sequence). Trimming took 7 bases from V and 6 from J, leaving 11 bases between them. The CDR3 consists of 12 residues. CDR3 nucleotide sequence: TGTGCCAGTAACCAGGGTGGCGATACGCAGTATTTT. Translating gives CASNQGGDTQYF.

A few counts support this clone. The genes are TRBV6-1 and TRBJ2-7, with a tentative D call TRBD1 (5 bases). V was clipped by 5 bases and J by 6 bases, with 17 bases between them. The CDR3 is made up of 14 amino acids. Germline values: CDR1 MNHNS, CDR2 SASEGT. The CDR3 is CASSTTTAPGEQYF. In nucleotides, the CDR3 is TGTGCCAGCAGTACCACGACAGCACCGGGCGAGCAGTACTTC.

This clone was detected a few times. V is TRBV5-4 and J is TRBJ2-3, with 7 bases fitting TRBD1. CDR1 and CDR2 (germline): SGHNT, YYREEE (reference sequence). V lost 4 bases, J lost 2 bases, and 4 bases stayed unmatched. The CDR3 is 14 residues long. CDR3: CASSRDSPTDTQYF. For the CDR3, the DNA is TGTGCCAGCAGCCGGGACAGCCCCACAGATACGCAGTATTTT.